This T cell receptor (beta chain) was profiled in a study of shared clonotypes between healthy human individuals. Study results and limitations: Larger estimated richness was generally recorded for naive subsets relative to memory subsets. Some clonotypes were shared by all four sorted-subset donors, while others were not shared. The non-shared ones had lower generation probabilities than the shared ones. Although depth was large, rarefaction showed that sequencing of the sorted subsets was incomplete.

Trimming took 0 bases from V and 5 from J, leaving 16 bases between them. Germline V gives CDR1 SQVTM, CDR2 ANQGSEA. The CDR3 runs 15 residues. This clone was picked up one time. What it binds is unknown. The authors ran the assay at deep level. Using immunoSEQ multiplex PCR, the repertoire was profiled, and TCRdb retains in-frame clones only, with some absent. Of 800,000 to 950,000 clones in the sample, about 96% were seen once. Terminally differentiated effector memory CD45RA+ cells were excluded from the naive CD8 cells, which were CD45RO-negative and positively selected for CCR7. The chain links TRBV29-1 to TRBJ2-5; D may be TRBD2 (6 bases). The receptor was derived from a man aged 30 to 45 in good health. Sequences were obtained from naive CD8+ T cells sorted from blood. The CDR3 nucleotides are TGCAGCGTTGAAGAACTAAGCGCGGGACGGGAGACCCAGTACTTC. Protein: CSVEELSAGRETQYF.